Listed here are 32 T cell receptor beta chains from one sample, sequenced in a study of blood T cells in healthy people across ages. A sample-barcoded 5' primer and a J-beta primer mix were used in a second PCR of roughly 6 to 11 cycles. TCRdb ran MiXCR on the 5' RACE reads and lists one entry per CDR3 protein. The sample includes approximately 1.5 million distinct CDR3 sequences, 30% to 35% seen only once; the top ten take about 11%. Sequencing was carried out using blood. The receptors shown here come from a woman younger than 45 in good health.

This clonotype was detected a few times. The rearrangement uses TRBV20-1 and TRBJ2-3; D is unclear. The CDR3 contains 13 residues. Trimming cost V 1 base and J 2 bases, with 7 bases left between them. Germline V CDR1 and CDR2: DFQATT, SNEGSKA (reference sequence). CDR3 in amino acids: CSARVEPTDTQYF. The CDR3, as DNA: TGCAGTGCTAGAGTGGAACCCACAGATACGCAGTATTTT.

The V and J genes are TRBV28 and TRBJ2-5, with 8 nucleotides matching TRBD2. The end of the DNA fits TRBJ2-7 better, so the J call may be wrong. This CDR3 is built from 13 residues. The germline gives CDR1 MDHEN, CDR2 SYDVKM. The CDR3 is CASSSGSVNEQYF. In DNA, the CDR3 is TGTGCCAGCAGCAGCGGGAGTGTAAACGAGCAGTACTTC.

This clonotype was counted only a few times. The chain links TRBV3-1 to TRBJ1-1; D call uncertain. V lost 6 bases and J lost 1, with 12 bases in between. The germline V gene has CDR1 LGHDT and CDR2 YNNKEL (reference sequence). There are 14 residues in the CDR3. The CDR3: CASRDNPGNTEAFF. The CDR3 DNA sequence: TGTGCCAGCAGAGACAACCCGGGGAACACTGAAGCTTTCTTT.

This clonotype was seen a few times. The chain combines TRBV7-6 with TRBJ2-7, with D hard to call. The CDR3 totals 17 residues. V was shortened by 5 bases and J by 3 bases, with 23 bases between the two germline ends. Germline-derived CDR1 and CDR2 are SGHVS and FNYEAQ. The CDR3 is CASSHPLNRAPGYEQYF. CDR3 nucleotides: TGTGCCAGCAGCCATCCCTTAAATCGAGCTCCTGGCTACGAGCAGTACTTC.

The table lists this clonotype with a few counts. The CDR3 DNA reads TGTGCCAGCAGCTTAGGCGGGGATGCGACCCAGTACTTC. Protein product: CASSLGGDATQYF. The genes are TRBV7-9 and TRBJ2-7; tentatively, D is TRBD2 (6 bases). The J call could be wrong; TRBJ2-5 is a better fit for the DNA end. CDR3 length: 13 residues. CDR1 and CDR2 (germline): SEHNR, FQNEAQ (reference sequence).

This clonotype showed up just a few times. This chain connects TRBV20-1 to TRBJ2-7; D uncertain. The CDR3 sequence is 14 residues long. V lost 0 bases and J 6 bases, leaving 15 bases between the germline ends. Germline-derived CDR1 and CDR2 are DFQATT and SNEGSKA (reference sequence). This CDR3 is CSAREESGVGEQYF. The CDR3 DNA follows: TGCAGTGCTAGAGAGGAAAGTGGAGTTGGCGAGCAGTACTTC.

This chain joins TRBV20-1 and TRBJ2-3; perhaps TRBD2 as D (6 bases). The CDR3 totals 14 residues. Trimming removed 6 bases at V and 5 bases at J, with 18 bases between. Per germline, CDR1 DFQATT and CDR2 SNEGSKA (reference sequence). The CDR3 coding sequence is TGCAGTGCGGCGGGGCCAACTACCAGAGATACGCAGTATTTT. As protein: CSAAGPTTRDTQYF.

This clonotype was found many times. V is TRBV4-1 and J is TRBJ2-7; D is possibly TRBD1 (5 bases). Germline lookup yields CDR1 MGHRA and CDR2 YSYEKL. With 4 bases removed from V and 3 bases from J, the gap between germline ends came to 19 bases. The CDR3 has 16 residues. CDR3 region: CASSPQGVGTLYEQYF. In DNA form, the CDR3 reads TGCGCCAGCAGCCCTCAAGGGGTCGGAACCCTCTACGAGCAGTACTTC.

This chain's CDR3 is CASGGSMSMYF. CDR3 DNA: TGTGCCAGCGGTGGCAGCATGAGCATGTACTTC. This sequence joins TRBV28 and TRBJ2-7, with unresolved D. The CDR3 sequence is 11 residues long. Germline CDR1 is MDHEN and CDR2 is SYDVKM. V lost 8 bases, J lost 12 bases, and 17 bases lay in between. The complete variable domain, with remaining parts taken from reference TRBV28 and TRBJ2-7, reads DVKVTQSSRYLVKRTGEKVFLECVQDMDHENMFWYRQDPGLGLRLIYFSYDVKMKEKGDIPEGYSVSREKKERFSLILESASTNQTSMYLCASGGSMSMYFGPGTRLTVT.

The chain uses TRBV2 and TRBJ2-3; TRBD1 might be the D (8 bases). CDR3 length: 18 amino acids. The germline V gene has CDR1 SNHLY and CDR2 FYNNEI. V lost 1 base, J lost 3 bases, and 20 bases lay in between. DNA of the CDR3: TGTGCCAGCAGTGAAGAGGGGGCGGGGGACAGGCGGACAGATACGCAGTATTTT. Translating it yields CASSEEGAGDRRTDTQYF. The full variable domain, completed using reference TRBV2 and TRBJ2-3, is EPEVTQTPSHQVTQMGQEVILRCVPISNHLYFYWYRQILGQKVEFLVSFYNNEISEKSEIFDDQFSVERPDGSNFTLKIRSTKLEDSAMYFCASSEEGAGDRRTDTQYFGPGTRLTVL.

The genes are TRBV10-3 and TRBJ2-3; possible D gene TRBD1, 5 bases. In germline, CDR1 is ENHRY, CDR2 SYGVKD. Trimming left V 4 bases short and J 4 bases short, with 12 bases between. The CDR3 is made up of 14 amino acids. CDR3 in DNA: TGTGCCATCAGTGCTTTAGGGGATTCAGATACGCAGTATTTT. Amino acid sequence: CAISALGDSDTQYF.

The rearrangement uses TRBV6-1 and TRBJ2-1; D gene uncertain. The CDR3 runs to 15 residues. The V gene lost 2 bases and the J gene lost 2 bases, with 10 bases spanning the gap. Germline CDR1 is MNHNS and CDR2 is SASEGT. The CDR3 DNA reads TGTGCCAGCAGTGAATGGGGTAGCCCCTACAATGAGCAGTTCTTC. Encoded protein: CASSEWGSPYNEQFF.

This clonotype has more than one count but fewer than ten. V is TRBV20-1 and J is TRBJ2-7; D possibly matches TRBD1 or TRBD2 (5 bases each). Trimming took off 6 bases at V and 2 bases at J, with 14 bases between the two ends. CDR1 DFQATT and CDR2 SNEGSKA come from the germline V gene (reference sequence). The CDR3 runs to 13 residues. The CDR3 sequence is CSAGRDPPYEQYF. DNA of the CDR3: TGCAGTGCGGGCAGGGACCCCCCCTACGAGCAGTACTTC.

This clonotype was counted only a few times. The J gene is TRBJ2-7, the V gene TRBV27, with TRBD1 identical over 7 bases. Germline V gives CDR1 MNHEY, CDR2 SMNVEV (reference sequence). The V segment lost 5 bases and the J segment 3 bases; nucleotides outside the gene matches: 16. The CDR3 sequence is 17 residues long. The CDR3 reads CASSMRQPGQKFYEQYF. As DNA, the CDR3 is TGTGCCAGCAGTATGAGACAACCGGGACAGAAGTTCTACGAGCAGTACTTC.

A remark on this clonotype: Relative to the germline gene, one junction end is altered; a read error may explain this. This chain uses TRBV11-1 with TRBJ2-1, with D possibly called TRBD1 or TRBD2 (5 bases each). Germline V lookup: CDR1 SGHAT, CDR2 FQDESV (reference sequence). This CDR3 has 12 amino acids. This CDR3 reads CVSSLEGFEQFF. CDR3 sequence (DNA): TGTGTCAGCAGCTTAGAGGGGTTCGAGCAGTTCTTC. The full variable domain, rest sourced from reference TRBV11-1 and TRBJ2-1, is EAEVAQSPRYKITEKSQAVAFWCDPISGHATLYWYRQILGQGPELLVQFQDESVVDDSQLPKDRFSAERLKGVDSTLKIQPAELGDSAMYLCVSSLEGFEQFFGPGTRLTVL.

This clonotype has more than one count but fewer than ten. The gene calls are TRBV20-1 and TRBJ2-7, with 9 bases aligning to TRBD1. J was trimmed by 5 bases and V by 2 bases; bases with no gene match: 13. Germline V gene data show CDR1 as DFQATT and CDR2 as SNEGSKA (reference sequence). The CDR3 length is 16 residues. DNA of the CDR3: TGCAGTGCTAGATCGGGACAGGGCCTCCAATTCCACGAGCAGTACTTC. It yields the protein CSARSGQGLQFHEQYF.

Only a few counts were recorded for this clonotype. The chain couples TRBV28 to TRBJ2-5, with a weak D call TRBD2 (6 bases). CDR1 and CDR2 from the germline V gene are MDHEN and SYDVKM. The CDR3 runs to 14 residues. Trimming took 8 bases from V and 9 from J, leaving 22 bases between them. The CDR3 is CASGHGWGGQAQYF. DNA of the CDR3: TGTGCCAGCGGACATGGCTGGGGAGGTCAGGCCCAGTACTTC.

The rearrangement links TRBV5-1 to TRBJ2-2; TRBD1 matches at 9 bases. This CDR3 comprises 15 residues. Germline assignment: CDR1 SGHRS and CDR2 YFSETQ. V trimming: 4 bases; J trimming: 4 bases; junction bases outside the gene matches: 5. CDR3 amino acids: CASSHGQGTTGELFF. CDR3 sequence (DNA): TGCGCCAGCAGCCACGGACAGGGGACCACCGGGGAGCTGTTTTTT.

The CDR3 DNA reads TGTGCCAGCAGCTTAGCCGGGCCGGGTTCCTACAATGAGCAGTTCTTC. This translates into CASSLAGPGSYNEQFF. This chain links TRBV7-2 with TRBJ2-1; D is unresolved. Germline-derived CDR1 and CDR2 are SGHTA and FQGNSA. V shed 0 bases and J shed 1 base, with 10 bases lying between them. The CDR3 contains 16 residues.

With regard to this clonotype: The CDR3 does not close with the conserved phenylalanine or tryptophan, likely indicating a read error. The CDR3 here is CASSNSARPDSPLHC. The CDR3 DNA reads as TGTGCCAGCAGCAATTCGGCACGTCCTGATTCACCCCTCCACTGT. This chain links TRBV9 with TRBJ1-6; D remains unclear. The CDR3 extends over 15 amino acids. Germline values: CDR1 SGDLS, CDR2 YYNGEE. The V end lost 4 bases, the J end lost 8 bases, and 16 bases lay between the germline ends.

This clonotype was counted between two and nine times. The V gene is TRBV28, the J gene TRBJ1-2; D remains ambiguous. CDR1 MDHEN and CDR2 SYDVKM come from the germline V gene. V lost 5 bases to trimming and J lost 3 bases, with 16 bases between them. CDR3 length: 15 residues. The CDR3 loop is CASSRSAGPYYGYTF. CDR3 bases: TGTGCCAGCAGTCGTTCAGCCGGGCCCTACTATGGCTACACCTTC.

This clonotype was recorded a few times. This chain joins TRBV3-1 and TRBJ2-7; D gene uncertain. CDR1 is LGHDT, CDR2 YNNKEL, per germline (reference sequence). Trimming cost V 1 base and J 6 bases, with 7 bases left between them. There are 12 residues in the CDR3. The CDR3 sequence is CASSQGHGEQYF. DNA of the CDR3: TGTGCCAGCAGCCAAGGGCATGGCGAGCAGTACTTC.

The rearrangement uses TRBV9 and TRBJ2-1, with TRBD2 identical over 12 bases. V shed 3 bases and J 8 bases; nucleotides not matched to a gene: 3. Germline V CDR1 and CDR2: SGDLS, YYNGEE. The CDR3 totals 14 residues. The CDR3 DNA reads TGTGCCAGCAGCGCGGGACTAGCGGGCCATGAGCAGTTCTTC. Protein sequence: CASSAGLAGHEQFF. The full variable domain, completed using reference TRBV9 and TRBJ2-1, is DSGVTQTPKHLITATGQRVTLRCSPRSGDLSVYWYQQSLDQGLQFLIQYYNGEERAKGNILERFSAQQFPDLHSELNLSSLELGDSALYFCASSAGLAGHEQFFGPGTRLTVL.

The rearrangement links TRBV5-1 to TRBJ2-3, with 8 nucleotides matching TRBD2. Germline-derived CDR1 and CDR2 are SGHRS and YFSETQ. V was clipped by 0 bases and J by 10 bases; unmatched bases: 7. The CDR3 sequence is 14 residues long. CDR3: CASSLDGRALSQYF. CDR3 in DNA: TGCGCCAGCAGCTTGGACGGGAGGGCCTTATCGCAGTATTTT.

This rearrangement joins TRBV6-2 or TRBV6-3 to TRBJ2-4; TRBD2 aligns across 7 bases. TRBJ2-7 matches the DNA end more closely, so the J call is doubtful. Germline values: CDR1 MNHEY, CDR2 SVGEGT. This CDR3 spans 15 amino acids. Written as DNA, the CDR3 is TGTGCCAGCAGTTACTTATCCCGGGAGGTCGACGAGCAGTACTTC. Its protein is CASSYLSREVDEQYF.

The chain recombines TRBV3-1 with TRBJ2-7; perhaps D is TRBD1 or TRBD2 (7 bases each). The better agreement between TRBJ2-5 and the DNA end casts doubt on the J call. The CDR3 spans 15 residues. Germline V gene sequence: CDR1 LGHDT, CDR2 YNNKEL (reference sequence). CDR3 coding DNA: TGTGCCAGTCTCCAGGGAGGGACAGCGGTGGAGACCCAGTACTTC. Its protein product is CASLQGGTAVETQYF.

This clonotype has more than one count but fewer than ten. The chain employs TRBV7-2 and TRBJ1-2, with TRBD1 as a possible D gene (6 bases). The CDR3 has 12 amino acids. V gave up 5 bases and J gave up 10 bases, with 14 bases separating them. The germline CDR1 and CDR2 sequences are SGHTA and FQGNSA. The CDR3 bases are TGTGCCAGCAGCGGGGACAAGGAACCCTACACCTTC. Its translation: CASSGDKEPYTF.

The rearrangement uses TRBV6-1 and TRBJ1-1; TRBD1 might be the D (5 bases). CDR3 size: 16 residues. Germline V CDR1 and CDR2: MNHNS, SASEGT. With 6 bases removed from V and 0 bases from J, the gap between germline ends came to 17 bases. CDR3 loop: CASSAGTGVVNTEAFF. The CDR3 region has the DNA TGTGCCAGCAGCGCCGGGACGGGGGTTGTGAACACTGAAGCTTTCTTT.

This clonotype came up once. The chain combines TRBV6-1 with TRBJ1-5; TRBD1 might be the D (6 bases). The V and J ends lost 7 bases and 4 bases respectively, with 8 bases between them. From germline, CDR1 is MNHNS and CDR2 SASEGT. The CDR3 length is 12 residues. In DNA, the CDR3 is TGTGCCAGCAACAGGGATAATCAGCCCCAGCATTTT. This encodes CASNRDNQPQHF.

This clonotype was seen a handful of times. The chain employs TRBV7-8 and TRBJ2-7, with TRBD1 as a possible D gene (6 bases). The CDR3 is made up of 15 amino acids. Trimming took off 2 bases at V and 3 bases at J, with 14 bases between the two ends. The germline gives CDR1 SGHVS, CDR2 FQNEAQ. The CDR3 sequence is CASSLPAGAGYEQYF. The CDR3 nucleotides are TGTGCCAGCAGCTTACCGGCAGGGGCTGGCTACGAGCAGTACTTC.

CDR3 nucleotide sequence: TGTGCCAGCAGCTTAGAAAGAGGACCTAGCACAGATACGCAGTATTTT. Amino acids: CASSLERGPSTDTQYF. The gene calls are TRBV11-2 and TRBJ2-3; unclear D gene. This CDR3 region has 16 residues. V was clipped by 0 bases and J by 0 bases, with 10 bases between them. The V gene's germline CDR1 is SGHAT and CDR2 FQNNGV.

The chain's CDR3 is CASSLSALSYGYTF. The CDR3, as DNA: TGTGCCAGCAGTTTATCGGCCTTAAGCTATGGCTACACCTTC. The chain employs TRBV27 and TRBJ1-2; the D is unclear. V lost 0 bases to trimming and J lost 4 bases, with 9 bases between them. The CDR3 contains 14 residues. The germline gives CDR1 MNHEY, CDR2 SMNVEV (reference sequence).